The 6 T cell receptor beta chains reported below all come from one sample, sequenced in a study of tumor and adjacent non-tumor tissue in lung cancer. This sample's RNA came from whole unsorted tissue. The normal lung tissue was taken more than 3 cm from the tumor edge. The library came from three nested PCR rounds adapted from ARM-PCR protocols. TCRdb used MiXCR to reprocess the multiplex PCR reads, holding one entry per CDR3 protein. This sample carries some 80,000 distinct CDR3 sequences, less than 85% of them seen once, and the ten largest clones take approximately 40%. The sequenced material came from distant non-tumor lung tissue. The receptors come from a man between 65 and 79 years old with non-small cell lung cancer.

About this clonotype itself: Germline and junction disagree at one end, which may indicate a read error. The chain couples TRBV4-1 to TRBJ1-1; D gene unclear. The CDR3 totals 13 residues. Germline V gene sequence: CDR1 MGHRA, CDR2 YSYEKL. CDR3 protein: CASSQGGRAEPFF. CDR3 nucleotide sequence: TGTGCCAGCAGCCAAGGTGGACGGGCTGAACCTTTCTTT.

There are a few counts of this clonotype. The CDR3 is CASSQAEVHGYTF. The CDR3 DNA is TGCGCCAGCAGCCAAGCAGAGGTGCATGGCTACACCTTC. The chain recombines TRBV4-1 with TRBJ1-2; no clear D gene. V gave up 1 base and J gave up 6 bases, with 9 bases separating them. Germline V gene data show CDR1 as MGHRA and CDR2 as YSYEKL. The CDR3 length is 13 residues.

The chain combines TRBV28 with TRBJ2-4; D is unresolved. From germline, CDR1 is MDHEN and CDR2 SYDVKM. CDR3 length: 13 amino acids. The CDR3 DNA follows: TGTGATAAGTGGCAGCTAGCCAAAAACATTCAGTACTTC. The encoded protein is CDKWQLAKNIQYF.

Comment on this clonotype: This may stem from a read error, because a much larger clone lies one nucleotide away. The V gene is TRBV5-1, the J gene TRBJ2-2; D ambiguous. V was pared by 7 bases and J by 1 base, with 14 bases between. Germline V gives CDR1 SGHRS, CDR2 YFSETQ. CDR3 length: 15 residues. CDR3 amino acids: CASGPGYGNTGELFF. CDR3 DNA: TGCGCCAGCGGCCCCGGGTATGGGAACACCGGGGAGCTGTTTTTT.

On this clonotype: The CDR3 does not close with the conserved phenylalanine or tryptophan, likely indicating a read error. In nucleotides, the CDR3 is TGTGCCAGCAGTGAGGAGGGCGGACACTATAATTCACCCCTCCACTCT. Translated, it gives CASSEEGGHYNSPLHS. The V and J genes are TRBV6-1 and TRBJ1-6, with D maybe TRBD1 (5 bases). Per germline, CDR1 MNHNS and CDR2 SASEGT. Deletions cut 3 bases from V and 3 bases from J, with 12 bases between. The CDR3 contains 16 residues.

In regard to this clonotype: Germline is not matched at one junction end, which may reflect a read error. V usage is TRBV11-2 and J usage is TRBJ1-1; maybe TRBD1 (6 bases). The germline gives CDR1 SGHAT, CDR2 FQNNGV. The CDR3 runs 15 residues. The CDR3 region is CASSLGQMSGTEVFF. The CDR3 DNA follows: TGTGCCAGCAGCCTGGGACAAATGAGCGGGACTGAAGTTTTCTTT.